This TCR beta chain was obtained from a study of vaccination and CD4 T cells after COVID-19. General study results and limits: Spike mono-reactivity was evident in 304 of the 307 vaccine-specific clones derived from convalescent patients.

The germline V gene encodes CDR1 WNHNN and CDR2 SYGVQD (reference sequence). The ends lost 6 bases at V and 4 bases at J; junction bases unmatched: 5. The CDR3 consists of 14 residues. Turning to this clonotype: As yet, its antigen is unknown.

An Oncomine TCR Beta short-read assay was used to sequence the DNA from cultured CD4+ T cells. MiXCR was run by TCRdb on the PCR reads, yielding one entry per CDR3 protein. The table lists fewer than 20,000 distinct CDR3 sequences, around 72% of them singletons. Sample treatment: roughly 10-day PBMC culture with coronavirus spike peptide pools or control peptides (ViraFEST assay). TCRs were sequenced by ViraFEST after antigen-specific T cells had been expanded with peptide pools. Half of the medium was exchanged for fresh IL-2 medium, first on day 3 and then on day 7. The origin of this receptor is a human donor who had recovered from COVID-19. The chain links TRBV10-1 to TRBJ1-4, with 7 bases identical to TRBD1. Sequences were obtained from CD4+ T cells from blood, cultured in vitro. The CDR3 DNA reads TGCGCCAGCAGAGAAGACAGGGATAATGAAAAACTGTTTTTT. Encoded protein: CASREDRDNEKLFF.